The 19 T cell receptor beta chains reported below all come from one sample, sequenced in a study of CD8+ T cells in alopecia areata. It was cDNA, reverse transcribed from extracted RNA, that served as the sequencing template. Data came from immunoSEQ multiplex PCR; TCRdb stores just in-frame clones and leaves some out. Of 20,000 to 30,000 clones listed, roughly 50% are singletons. The sequenced material came from NKG2D-high CD8+ T cells sorted from blood. These receptors all come from a human donor with alopecia areata.

In this sample, this clone turned up a few times. The V and J genes are TRBV19 and TRBJ2-3; unclear D gene. The CDR3 runs 13 residues. Germline V gene sequence: CDR1 LNHDA, CDR2 SQIVND (reference sequence). The CDR3 sequence is CATSPLGPDTQYF. CDR3 DNA sequence: TGTGCTACCTCTCCCCTTGGGCCAGATACGCAGTATTTT. Full variable domain (outside the CDR3, taken from reference TRBV19 and TRBJ2-3): DGGITQSPKYLFRKEGQNVTLSCEQNLNHDAMYWYRQDPGQGLRLIYYSQIVNDFQKGDIAEGYSVSREKKESFPLTVTSAQKNPTAFYLCATSPLGPDTQYFGPGTRLTVL.

The rearrangement uses TRBV28 and TRBJ2-7, with 7 bases aligning to TRBD1. CDR3 length: 16 amino acids. The V gene end was trimmed by 6 bases and the J gene end by 2 bases; junction bases not matched to a gene: 13. The V gene's germline CDR1 is MDHEN and CDR2 SYDVKM. CDR3 sequence (DNA): TGTGCCAGCAGAACCGGGACAGCCGTCTTCCCCTACGAGCAGTACTTC. It specifies CASRTGTAVFPYEQYF.

This clone has just a few counts. The gene calls are TRBV7-8 and TRBJ2-5; D not certain. The CDR3 has 16 residues. V lost 4 bases, J lost 1 base, and 16 bases lay in between. Germline CDR1 is SGHVS and CDR2 is FQNEAQ. CDR3 protein: CASSSYPTELQETQYF. The CDR3 region has the DNA TGTGCCAGCAGCTCCTACCCGACGGAACTCCAAGAGACCCAGTACTTC.

The J gene is TRBJ2-7, the V gene TRBV5-1, with no clear D. Germline CDR1 is SGHRS and CDR2 is YFSETQ. V was pared by 0 bases and J by 4 bases, with 14 bases between. The CDR3 has 15 residues. The CDR3 is CASSLVGLSDYEQYF. As DNA, the CDR3 is TGCGCCAGCAGCTTGGTCGGGCTTAGTGATTACGAGCAGTACTTC.

Only a few counts were recorded for this clone. V gene TRBV9 combines with J gene TRBJ2-2, with D maybe TRBD1 (5 bases). CDR1 SGDLS and CDR2 YYNGEE come from the germline V gene. This CDR3 has 15 amino acids. Trimming pared 0 bases from V and 6 bases from J, leaving 12 bases between. CDR3 loop: CASSVGGTPAGELFF. CDR3 nucleotides: TGTGCCAGCAGCGTAGGGGGCACCCCGGCCGGGGAGCTGTTTTTT.

The rearrangement links TRBV7-9 to TRBJ2-5; TRBD2 matches at 8 bases. Germline loops: CDR1 SEHNR, CDR2 FQNEAQ (reference sequence). Germline trimming cut 6 bases from V and 2 bases from J; bases unmatched to any gene: 2. The CDR3 has 13 residues. The CDR3 coding sequence is TGTGCCAGCAGTTCGGGAGGGCAAGAGACCCAGTACTTC. As protein: CASSSGGQETQYF.

J is TRBJ2-3 and V is TRBV27; D unclear. Germline V gene lookup returns CDR1 MNHEY and CDR2 SMNVEV (reference sequence). V was trimmed by 3 bases and J by 6 bases, leaving 10 bases between them. The CDR3 runs to 13 residues. DNA for the CDR3: TGTGCCAGCAGTTTCATTACCGGTGATACGCAGTATTTT. Translated, it gives CASSFITGDTQYF.

This chain connects TRBV6-5 to TRBJ2-3; 7 bases are a match to TRBD2. The CDR3 has 16 residues. The trim removed 2 bases at V and 2 bases at J, leaving 7 bases unmatched. Germline values: CDR1 MNHEY, CDR2 SVGAGI. The CDR3 spells CASSYGASGFTDTQYF. Here the CDR3 DNA reads TGTGCCAGCAGTTACGGGGCTAGCGGCTTCACAGATACGCAGTATTTT.

The V and J genes are TRBV7-3 and TRBJ2-2, with D perhaps TRBD2 (5 bases). Germline V gene data show CDR1 as SGHTA and CDR2 as FQGTGA. There are 15 residues in the CDR3. V shed 4 bases and J shed 9 bases, with 18 bases lying between them. CDR3 coding DNA: TGTGCCAGCAGCTCACTAGGGAACACCGGCCGGGAGCTGTTTTTT. This gives the protein CASSSLGNTGRELFF.

The gene calls are TRBV4-1 and TRBJ1-2; possibly TRBD1 for D (5 bases). Germline V lookup: CDR1 MGHRA, CDR2 YSYEKL. V was trimmed by 3 bases and J by 0 bases, leaving 8 bases between them. The CDR3 sequence is 14 residues long. Here the CDR3 DNA reads TGCGCCAGCAGCCATACGGACACTAACTATGGCTACACCTTC. Its protein product is CASSHTDTNYGYTF.

A few counts support this clone. The V call is TRBV19, the J call TRBJ2-1, with 12 positions matching TRBD2. The CDR3 extends over 15 amino acids. V shed 3 bases, J shed 6 bases, and the junction held 3 bases outside the gene matches. Germline V gives CDR1 LNHDA, CDR2 SQIVND (reference sequence). This chain's CDR3 is CASSMASGRGNEQFF. DNA for the CDR3: TGTGCCAGTAGTATGGCTAGCGGGAGGGGCAATGAGCAGTTCTTC.

CDR3 protein: CASSFAVAETQYF. The CDR3 coding sequence is TGCGCCAGCAGCTTCGCGGTAGCGGAGACCCAGTACTTC. The chain has TRBV5-1 and TRBJ2-5; D is perhaps TRBD2 (5 bases). Germline V CDR1 and CDR2: SGHRS, YFSETQ. Trimming pared 2 bases from V and 5 bases from J, leaving 10 bases between. The CDR3 is 13 residues long.

This clone showed up just once. In nucleotides, the CDR3 is TGTGCCAGCAGTGTTCTGGACAGGCTCAATGAGCAGTTCTTC. As protein: CASSVLDRLNEQFF. This sequence joins TRBV6-1 and TRBJ2-1; the match to TRBD1 covers 7 bases. CDR1 MNHNS and CDR2 SASEGT come from the germline V gene. The ends lost 4 bases at V and 6 bases at J; junction bases unmatched: 6. The CDR3 has 14 residues.

The V call is TRBV4-1, the J call TRBJ2-1; 9 bases map to TRBD1. CDR3 length: 14 residues. The V gene's germline CDR1 is MGHRA and CDR2 YSYEKL. Losses at the gene ends were 1 base for V and 6 bases for J; bases not matched to a gene: 1. The CDR3: CASSQGQGGNEQFF. The CDR3 DNA reads TGCGCCAGCAGCCAAGGACAGGGGGGCAATGAGCAGTTCTTC.

The genes are TRBV2 and TRBJ2-5; D is ambiguous. Germline CDR1 is SNHLY and CDR2 is FYNNEI. The V and J ends lost 2 bases and 4 bases respectively, with 8 bases between them. CDR3 length: 13 amino acids. CDR3 sequence reads: CASSEWRRETQYF. CDR3 nucleotides: TGTGCCAGCAGTGAATGGCGGCGAGAGACCCAGTACTTC.

This clone turned up a few times. This chain uses TRBV7-8 with TRBJ2-2, with TRBD1 matching 7 bases. In germline, CDR1 is SGHVS, CDR2 FQNEAQ. There are 17 residues in the CDR3. J was trimmed by 3 bases and V by 2 bases; bases with no gene match: 9. The CDR3 DNA reads TGTGCCAGCAGCTTAACCGAGACAGGGCCGTACACCGGGGAGCTGTTTTTT. Translated: CASSLTETGPYTGELFF.

This clone appeared a single time. This chain uses TRBV6-5 with TRBJ1-1; 7 bases agree with TRBD1. Germline loops: CDR1 MNHEY, CDR2 SVGAGI. J gave up 3 bases and V 6 bases, and 10 bases lay outside the gene matches. CDR3 length: 15 amino acids. CDR3: CASSKRTGDYTEAFF. CDR3 nucleotides: TGTGCCAGCAGCAAGCGGACAGGAGACTACACTGAAGCTTTCTTT.

This clone showed up just a few times. Other DNA sequences in this specimen translate into the identical CDR3. The gene calls are TRBV28 and TRBJ1-5, with D hard to call. The CDR3 covers 13 residues. V lost 3 bases to trimming and J lost 2 bases, with 5 bases between them. The germline CDR1 and CDR2 sequences are MDHEN and SYDVKM. CDR3 bases: TGTGCCAGCAGTTTCGGGGGCAATCAGCCCCAGCATTTT. Its protein is CASSFGGNQPQHF. Full variable domain (outside the CDR3, taken from reference TRBV28 and TRBJ1-5): DVKVTQSSRYLVKRTGEKVFLECVQDMDHENMFWYRQDPGLGLRLIYFSYDVKMKEKGDIPEGYSVSREKKERFSLILESASTNQTSMYLCASSFGGNQPQHFGDGTRLSIL.

This clone was seen a few times. The chain employs TRBV7-2 and TRBJ2-3; 15 bases are a match to TRBD2. Unmatched junction bases numbered 13, after V lost 5 bases and J lost 4 bases. CDR1 and CDR2 from the germline V gene are SGHTA and FQGNSA. This CDR3 comprises 19 residues. The CDR3 region is CASSQNGLAGGPFPDTQYF. The CDR3 DNA is TGTGCCAGCAGCCAGAATGGACTAGCGGGAGGGCCTTTCCCAGATACGCAGTATTTT.